These 16 T cell receptor beta chains were all obtained from the same sample, sequenced in a study of immune heterogeneity within non-small cell lung tumors. TCR beta CDR3 regions came from multiplex PCR with 32 forward V and 13 reverse J primers. Via MiXCR, TCRdb re-called the multiplex PCR reads, giving one row per CDR3 protein. The sample lists around 30,000 distinct CDR3 sequences, around 28% occurring once. Template input, which was bulk tumor genomic DNA, totaled 600 to 700 ng per sample. While surgery was under way, several biopsies spaced far apart were taken per primary tumor. Untreated, newly diagnosed non-small cell lung cancer patients underwent curative surgery. Sample: lung tumor tissue. The receptors were sampled from a man in his forties or fifties with non-small cell lung cancer.

Concerning this clonotype: A much larger clonotype is one base distant, so this may be a read error. This CDR3 is CASSVNAAGGAEAQYF. In nucleotides, the CDR3 is TGTGCCAGCTCCGTTAATGCGGCAGGGGGCGCGGAAGCGCAGTACTTC. The chain has TRBV18 and TRBJ2-7; 8 nucleotides match TRBD1. The CDR3 is 16 amino acids. Germline V gene sequence: CDR1 KGHSH, CDR2 LQKENI. With 6 bases clipped from V and 9 bases from J, the junction kept 19 bases outside the gene matches.

This sequence joins TRBV5-1 and TRBJ2-2; TRBD2 agrees at 9 bases. The CDR3 has 16 amino acids. J gave up 5 bases and V 4 bases, and 9 bases lay outside the gene matches. Germline V CDR1 and CDR2: SGHRS, YFSETQ. CDR3 nucleotides: TGCGCCAGCAGCGACTGGAGAACTAGCGGGACCGGGGAGCTGTTTTTT. It encodes CASSDWRTSGTGELFF.

Worth noting for this clonotype: A much larger clonotype is one base distant, so this may be a read error. V and J are TRBV7-2 and TRBJ2-3, with 8 nucleotides matching TRBD2. Trimming at V came to 3 bases and at J to 7 bases, leaving 12 bases not matched to a gene. Germline assignment: CDR1 SGHTA and CDR2 FQGNSA. The CDR3 sequence is 16 residues long. CDR3 residues: CASSLRREAGVHTQYF. CDR3 sequence (DNA): TGTGCCAGCAGCTTGAGGCGGGAAGCGGGAGTACATACGCAGTATTTT. Supplemented by reference TRBV7-2 and TRBJ2-3, the full variable domain reads GAGVSQSPSNKVTEKGKDVELRCDPISGHTALYWYRQSLGQGLEFLIYFQGNSAPDKSGLPSDRFSAERTGGSVSTLTIQRTQQEDSAVYLCASSLRREAGVHTQYFGPGTRLTVL.

This clonotype was recorded a few times. The chain uses TRBV6-2 or TRBV6-3 and TRBJ2-5, with D possibly being TRBD1 (6 bases). V lost 6 bases and J lost 4, with 12 bases in between. This CDR3 comprises 13 residues. Germline CDR1 MNHEY, CDR2 SVGEGT. The CDR3 nucleotides are TGTGCCAGCAGGGCAGGGGCAGTAGAGACCCAGTACTTC. Amino acid sequence: CASRAGAVETQYF.

CDR3 amino acids: CASSLRGTSGMGELFF. The CDR3 DNA is TGTGCCAGCAGCTTGAGAGGGACTAGCGGGATGGGGGAGCTGTTTTTT. V is TRBV5-5 and J is TRBJ2-2, with 13 positions matching TRBD2. V was clipped by 1 base and J by 8 bases; unmatched bases: 5. The germline gives CDR1 SGHKS, CDR2 YYEKEE (reference sequence). The CDR3 covers 16 residues.

This sequence joins TRBV10-3 and TRBJ2-2, with D possibly called TRBD1 or TRBD2 (5 bases each). Trimming left V 7 bases short and J 0 bases short, with 9 bases between. The CDR3 has 14 amino acids. Germline CDR1 reads ENHRY; CDR2 reads SYGVKD. CDR3 region: CAIKGRANTGELFF. The CDR3 nucleotides read TGTGCCATCAAGGGGCGGGCGAACACCGGGGAGCTGTTTTTT.

Only one count was recorded for this clonotype. Being one base from a much bigger clone, this may be a read error. This rearrangement joins TRBV7-2 to TRBJ2-7; D not resolved. The CDR3 length is 15 residues. The V and J ends lost 5 bases and 4 bases respectively, with 18 bases between them. CDR1 is SGHTA and CDR2 is FQGNSA in the germline V gene. This CDR3 reads CASSPRAGSGYEQYF. DNA for the CDR3: TGTGCCAGCAGCCCCCGGGCAGGTAGTGGGTACGAGCAGTACTTC.

This clonotype was detected a few times. This chain joins TRBV14 and TRBJ2-2, with D possibly TRBD1 on 5 matching bases. CDR1 is SGHDN, CDR2 FVKESK, per germline. The CDR3 contains 15 residues. The V end was cut by 2 bases, the J end by 1 base, with 8 bases between. The CDR3 DNA reads as TGTGCCAGCAGCCAAAACAGGAAGAACACCGGGGAGCTGTTTTTT. Encoded protein: CASSQNRKNTGELFF.

A remark on this clonotype: This could be a read error, since a much larger clone is one nucleotide away. The chain employs TRBV18 and TRBJ1-2, with D tentatively TRBD1 (6 bases). Germline loops: CDR1 KGHSH, CDR2 LQKENI. The CDR3 length is 13 residues. The CDR3 bases are TGTGCCAGGTCACCAGGGGCTAACTATGGCTACACCTTC. It yields the protein CARSPGANYGYTF.

Notes on this clonotype: Given a much more abundant clone one base away, this may be a read error. The chain links TRBV30 to TRBJ1-2, with D perhaps matching TRBD1 (6 bases). Germline V gene data show CDR1 as GTSNPN and CDR2 as SVGIG (reference sequence). This CDR3 is 16 amino acids long. CDR3 DNA sequence: TGTGTCTGGAATACTCCGGGACACAAAAAGGGCTATGGCTACACCTTC. Translated, it gives CVWNTPGHKKGYGYTF.

This sequence joins TRBV18 and TRBJ2-7; 8 bases align to TRBD1. Unmatched junction bases numbered 6, after V lost 3 bases and J lost 2 bases. CDR1 KGHSH and CDR2 LQKENI come from the germline V gene. There are 15 residues in the CDR3. CDR3 bases: TGTGCCAGCTCACCGAAGGGACAGGAGACCTACGAGCAGTACTTC. Translated: CASSPKGQETYEQYF.

This clonotype was counted at least ten times. This chain connects TRBV5-1 to TRBJ2-1; the D gene is possibly TRBD1 (6 bases). V shed 0 bases and J shed 6 bases, with 13 bases lying between them. The CDR3 extends over 15 amino acids. Looked up from germline, CDR1 is SGHRS and CDR2 is YFSETQ. DNA for the CDR3: TGCGCCAGCAGCTTGGAACCCAACAGGGTCAATGAGCAGTTCTTC. It specifies CASSLEPNRVNEQFF.

This clonotype was detected ten times or more. This chain links TRBV6-1 with TRBJ2-2, with D perhaps TRBD2 (6 bases). This CDR3 is built from 16 residues. The germline V gene has CDR1 MNHNS and CDR2 SASEGT. Between the trimmed V and J ends, which lost 5 bases and 8 bases, there was a span of 21 bases. The CDR3 coding sequence is TGTGCCAGCAGTTCATTTACGACTGAGCGGGCTGGGGAGCTGTTTTTT. This codes for CASSSFTTERAGELFF.

By share of the sample, this clonotype is medium-sized. The DNA for the CDR3 is TGCGCCAGCAGCTTCGGGTCGGGCTACGAGCAGTACTTC. Encoded protein: CASSFGSGYEQYF. This chain connects TRBV5-1 to TRBJ2-7; no clear D. Trimming cost V 2 bases and J 3 bases, with 9 bases left between them. CDR1 is SGHRS, CDR2 YFSETQ, per germline. The CDR3 runs 13 residues.

This clonotype occurred a few times. This sequence joins TRBV19 and TRBJ1-5; 10 bases align to TRBD1. Per germline, CDR1 LNHDA and CDR2 SQIVND (reference sequence). The CDR3 is made up of 15 amino acids. The J segment lost 2 bases and the V segment lost 4 bases, leaving 2 bases of the junction unmatched. CDR3 residues: CASSTGTGGNQPQHF. Written as DNA, the CDR3 is TGTGCCAGTAGTACCGGGACAGGGGGCAATCAGCCCCAGCATTTT.

Concerning this clonotype: This clone may be a read error of a much larger clone one base away. The CDR3 nucleotides read TGTGCCAGCAGTGCGACAGAATATAGCAATCAGCACCAGCATTTT. It encodes CASSATEYSNQHQHF. This chain connects TRBV6-1 to TRBJ1-5, with D perhaps TRBD1 (5 bases). Per the germline V gene, CDR1 is MNHNS and CDR2 is SASEGT. The CDR3 runs 15 residues.